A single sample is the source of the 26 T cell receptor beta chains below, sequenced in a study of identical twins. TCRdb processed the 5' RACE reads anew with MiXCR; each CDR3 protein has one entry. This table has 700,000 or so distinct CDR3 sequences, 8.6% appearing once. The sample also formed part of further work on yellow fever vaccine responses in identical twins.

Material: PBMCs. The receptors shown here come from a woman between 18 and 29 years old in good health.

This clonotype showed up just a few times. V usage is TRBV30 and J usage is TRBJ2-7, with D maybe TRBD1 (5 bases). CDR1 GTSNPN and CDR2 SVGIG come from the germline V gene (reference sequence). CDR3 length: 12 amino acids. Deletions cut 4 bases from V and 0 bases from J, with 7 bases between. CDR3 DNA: TGTGCCTGGACCCAGGGCTCCTACGAGCAGTACTTC. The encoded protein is CAWTQGSYEQYF.

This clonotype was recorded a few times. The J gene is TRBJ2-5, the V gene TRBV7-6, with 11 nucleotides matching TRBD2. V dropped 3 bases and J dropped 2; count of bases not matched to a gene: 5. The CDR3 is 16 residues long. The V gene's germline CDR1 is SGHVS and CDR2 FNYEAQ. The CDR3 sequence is CASSFRGLAVQETQYF. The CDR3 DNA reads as TGTGCCAGCAGCTTTCGGGGACTAGCGGTTCAAGAGACCCAGTACTTC. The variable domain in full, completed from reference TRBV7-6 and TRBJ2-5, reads GAGVSQSPRYKVTKRGQDVALRCDPISGHVSLYWYRQALGQGPEFLTYFNYEAQQDKSGLPNDRFSAERPEGSISTLTIQRTEQRDSAMYRCASSFRGLAVQETQYFGPGTRLLVL.

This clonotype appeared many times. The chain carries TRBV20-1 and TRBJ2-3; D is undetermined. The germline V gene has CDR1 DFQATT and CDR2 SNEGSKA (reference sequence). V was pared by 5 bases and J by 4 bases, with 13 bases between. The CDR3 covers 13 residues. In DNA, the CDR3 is TGCAGTGCTCCTCCGAAAAGCCCAGATACGCAGTATTTT. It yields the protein CSAPPKSPDTQYF.

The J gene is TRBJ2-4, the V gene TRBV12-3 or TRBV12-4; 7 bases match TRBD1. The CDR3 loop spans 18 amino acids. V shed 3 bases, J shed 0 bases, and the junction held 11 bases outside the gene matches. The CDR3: CASSFKTGSQLAKNIQYF. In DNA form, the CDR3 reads TGTGCCAGCAGTTTTAAGACAGGGTCTCAGCTAGCCAAAAACATTCAGTACTTC.

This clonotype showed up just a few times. DNA of the CDR3: TGTGCCAGCAGTCACACACCCTACGAGCAGTACTTC. Its protein is CASSHTPYEQYF. The chain is built from TRBV6-6 and TRBJ2-7; D call uncertain. The CDR3 is 12 residues long. Trimming pared 5 bases from V and 2 bases from J, leaving 7 bases between. Germline-derived CDR1 and CDR2 are MNHNY and SVGAGI (reference sequence).

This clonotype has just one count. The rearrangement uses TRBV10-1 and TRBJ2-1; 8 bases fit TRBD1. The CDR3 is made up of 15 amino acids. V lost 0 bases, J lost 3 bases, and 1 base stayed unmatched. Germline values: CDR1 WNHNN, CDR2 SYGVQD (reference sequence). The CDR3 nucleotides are TGCGCCAGCAGTGAGTCCGGACAGGGCTACAATGAGCAGTTCTTC. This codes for CASSESGQGYNEQFF.

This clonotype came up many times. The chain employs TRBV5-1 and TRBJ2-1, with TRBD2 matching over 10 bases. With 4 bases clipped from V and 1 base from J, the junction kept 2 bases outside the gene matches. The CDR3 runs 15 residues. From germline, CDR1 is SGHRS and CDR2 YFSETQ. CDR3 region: CASSLSGGSYNEQFF. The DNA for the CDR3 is TGCGCCAGCAGCCTTAGCGGGGGGTCCTACAATGAGCAGTTCTTC.

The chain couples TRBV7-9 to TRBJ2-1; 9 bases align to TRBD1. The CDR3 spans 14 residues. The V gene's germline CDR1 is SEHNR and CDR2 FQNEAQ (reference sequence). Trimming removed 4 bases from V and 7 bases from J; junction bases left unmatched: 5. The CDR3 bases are TGTGCCAGCAGCTCCGGACAGGGGATAAATGAGCAGTTCTTC. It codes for CASSSGQGINEQFF.

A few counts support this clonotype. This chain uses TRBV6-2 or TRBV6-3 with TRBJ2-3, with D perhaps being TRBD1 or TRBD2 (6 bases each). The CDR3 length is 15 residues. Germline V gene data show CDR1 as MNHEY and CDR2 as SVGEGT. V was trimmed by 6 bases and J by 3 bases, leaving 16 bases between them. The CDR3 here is CASRPTGTWTDTQYF. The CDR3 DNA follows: TGTGCCAGCAGGCCTACAGGGACTTGGACAGATACGCAGTATTTT.

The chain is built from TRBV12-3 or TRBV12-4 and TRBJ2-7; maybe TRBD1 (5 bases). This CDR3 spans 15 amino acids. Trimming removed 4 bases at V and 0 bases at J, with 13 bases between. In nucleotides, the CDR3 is TGTGCCAGCAGTTGGACAAGATCGAGCTCCTACGAGCAGTACTTC. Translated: CASSWTRSSSYEQYF.

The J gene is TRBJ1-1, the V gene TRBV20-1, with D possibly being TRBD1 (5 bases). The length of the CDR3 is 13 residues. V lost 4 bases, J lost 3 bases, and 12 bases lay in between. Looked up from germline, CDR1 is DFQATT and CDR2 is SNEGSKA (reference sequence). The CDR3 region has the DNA TGCAGTGCTAATAGAGACAGAGACACTGAAGCTTTCTTT. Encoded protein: CSANRDRDTEAFF.

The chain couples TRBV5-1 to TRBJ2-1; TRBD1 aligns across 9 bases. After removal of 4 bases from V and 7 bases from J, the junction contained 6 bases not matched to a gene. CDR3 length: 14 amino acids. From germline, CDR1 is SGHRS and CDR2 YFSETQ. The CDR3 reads CASSGDRVRNEQFF. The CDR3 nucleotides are TGCGCCAGCAGCGGGGACAGGGTGAGGAATGAGCAGTTCTTC.

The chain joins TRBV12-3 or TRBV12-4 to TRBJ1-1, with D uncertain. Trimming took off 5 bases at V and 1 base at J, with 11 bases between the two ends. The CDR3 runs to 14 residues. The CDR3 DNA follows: TGTGCCAGCAGTGATGACTCCAAGAACACTGAAGCTTTCTTT. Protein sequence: CASSDDSKNTEAFF.

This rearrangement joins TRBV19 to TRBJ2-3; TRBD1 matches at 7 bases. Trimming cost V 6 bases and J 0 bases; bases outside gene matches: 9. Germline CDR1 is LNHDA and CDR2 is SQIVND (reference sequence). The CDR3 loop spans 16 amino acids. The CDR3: CASRGQPATSTDTQYF. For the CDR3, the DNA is TGTGCCAGTAGGGGACAGCCCGCCACTAGCACAGATACGCAGTATTTT.

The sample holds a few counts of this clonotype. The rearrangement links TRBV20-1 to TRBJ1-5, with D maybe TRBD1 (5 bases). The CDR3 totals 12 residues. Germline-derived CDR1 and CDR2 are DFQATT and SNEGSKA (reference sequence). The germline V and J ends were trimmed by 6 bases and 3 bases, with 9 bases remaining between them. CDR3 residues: CSARDVNQPQHF. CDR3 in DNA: TGCAGTGCCCGGGACGTCAATCAGCCCCAGCATTTT.

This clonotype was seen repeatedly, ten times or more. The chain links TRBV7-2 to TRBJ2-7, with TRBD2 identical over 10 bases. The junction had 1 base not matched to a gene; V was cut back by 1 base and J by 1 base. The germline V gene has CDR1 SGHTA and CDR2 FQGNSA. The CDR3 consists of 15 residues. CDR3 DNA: TGTGCCAGCAGCTTAGGACTAGCGGGTTCCTACGAGCAGTACTTC. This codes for CASSLGLAGSYEQYF.

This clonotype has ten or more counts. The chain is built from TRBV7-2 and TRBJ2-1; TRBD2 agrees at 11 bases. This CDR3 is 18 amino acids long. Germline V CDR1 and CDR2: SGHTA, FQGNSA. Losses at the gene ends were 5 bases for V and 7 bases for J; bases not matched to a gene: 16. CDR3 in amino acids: CASSLMPGTSGRGNEQFF. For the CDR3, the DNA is TGTGCCAGCAGCCTCATGCCCGGGACTAGCGGTAGGGGTAATGAGCAGTTCTTC.

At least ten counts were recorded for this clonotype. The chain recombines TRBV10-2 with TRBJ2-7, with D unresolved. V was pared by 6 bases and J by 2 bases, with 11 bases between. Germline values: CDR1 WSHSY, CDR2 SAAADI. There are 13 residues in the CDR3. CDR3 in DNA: TGCGCCAGCAGCGGACCATTAACCTACGAGCAGTACTTC. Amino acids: CASSGPLTYEQYF.

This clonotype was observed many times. The CDR3 DNA reads TGTGCCAGCAGCTTGGAGGGACGTGCGCAGTACTTC. Translated: CASSLEGRAQYF. V gene TRBV5-5 combines with J gene TRBJ2-7; possibly TRBD1 or TRBD2 for D (5 bases each). V was cut by 0 bases and J by 9 bases, with 10 bases left in between. The germline gives CDR1 SGHKS, CDR2 YYEKEE (reference sequence). CDR3 length: 12 amino acids.

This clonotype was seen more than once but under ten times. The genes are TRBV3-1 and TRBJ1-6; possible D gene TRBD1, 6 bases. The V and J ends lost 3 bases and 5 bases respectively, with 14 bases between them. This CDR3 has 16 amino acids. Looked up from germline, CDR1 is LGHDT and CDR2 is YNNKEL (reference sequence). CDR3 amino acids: CASSQRTGQNNSPLHF. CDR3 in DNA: TGTGCCAGCAGCCAGCGGACCGGACAGAATAATTCACCCCTCCACTTT.

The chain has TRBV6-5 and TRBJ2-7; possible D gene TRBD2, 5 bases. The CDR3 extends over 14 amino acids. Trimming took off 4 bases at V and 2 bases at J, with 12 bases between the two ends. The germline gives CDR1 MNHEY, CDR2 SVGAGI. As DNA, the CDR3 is TGTGCCAGCAGTTGGGGAGAGGGAGCCTACGAGCAGTACTTC. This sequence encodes CASSWGEGAYEQYF.

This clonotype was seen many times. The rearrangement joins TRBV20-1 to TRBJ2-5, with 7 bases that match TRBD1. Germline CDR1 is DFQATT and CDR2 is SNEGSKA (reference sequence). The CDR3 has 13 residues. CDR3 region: CSQATGTKETQYF. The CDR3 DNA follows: TGCAGCCAGGCGACAGGGACCAAAGAGACCCAGTACTTC.

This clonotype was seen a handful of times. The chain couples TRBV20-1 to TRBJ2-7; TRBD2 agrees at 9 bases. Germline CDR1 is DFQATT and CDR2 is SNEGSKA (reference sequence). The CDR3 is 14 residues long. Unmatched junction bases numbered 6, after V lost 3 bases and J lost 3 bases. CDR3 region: CSASTLAGSYEQYF. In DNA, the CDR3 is TGCAGTGCTAGCACTCTAGCGGGGAGCTACGAGCAGTACTTC.

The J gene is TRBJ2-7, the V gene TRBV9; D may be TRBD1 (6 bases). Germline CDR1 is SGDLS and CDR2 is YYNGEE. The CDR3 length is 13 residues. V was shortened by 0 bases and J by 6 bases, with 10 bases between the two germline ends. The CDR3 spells CASSVDRVREQYF. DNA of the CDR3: TGTGCCAGCAGCGTAGACAGGGTACGCGAGCAGTACTTC.

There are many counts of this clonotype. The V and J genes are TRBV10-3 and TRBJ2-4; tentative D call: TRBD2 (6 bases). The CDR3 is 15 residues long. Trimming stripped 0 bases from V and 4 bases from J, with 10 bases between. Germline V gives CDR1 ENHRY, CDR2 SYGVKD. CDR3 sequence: CAISESGSGKNIQYF. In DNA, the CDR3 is TGTGCCATCAGTGAGTCGGGGAGCGGGAAAAACATTCAGTACTTC.

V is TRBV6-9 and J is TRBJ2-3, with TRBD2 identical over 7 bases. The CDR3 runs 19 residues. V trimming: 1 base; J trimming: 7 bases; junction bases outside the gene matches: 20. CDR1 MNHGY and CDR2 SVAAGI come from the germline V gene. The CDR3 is CASSYYLWFLREKFYTQYF. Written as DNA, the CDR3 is TGTGCCAGCAGTTATTATCTTTGGTTTCTGCGGGAGAAGTTTTATACGCAGTATTTT.